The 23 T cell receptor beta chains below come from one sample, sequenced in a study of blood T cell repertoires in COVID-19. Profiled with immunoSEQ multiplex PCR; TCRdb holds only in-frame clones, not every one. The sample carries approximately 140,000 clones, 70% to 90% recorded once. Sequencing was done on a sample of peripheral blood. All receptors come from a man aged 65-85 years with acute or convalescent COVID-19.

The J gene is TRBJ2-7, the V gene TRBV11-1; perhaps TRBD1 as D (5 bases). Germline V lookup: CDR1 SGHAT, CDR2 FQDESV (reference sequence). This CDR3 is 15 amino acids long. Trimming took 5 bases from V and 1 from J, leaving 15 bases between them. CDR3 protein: CASSEDRPLSYEQYF. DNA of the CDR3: TGTGCCAGCAGCGAAGACAGACCTTTATCCTACGAGCAGTACTTC.

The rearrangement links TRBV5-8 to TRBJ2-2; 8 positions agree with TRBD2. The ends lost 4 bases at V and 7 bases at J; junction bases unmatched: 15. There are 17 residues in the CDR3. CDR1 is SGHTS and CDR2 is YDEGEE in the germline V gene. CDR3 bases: TGTGCCAGCAGCCCCGGAGACGGGAGGGCCGGAAGCGGGGAGCTGTTTTTT. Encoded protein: CASSPGDGRAGSGELFF.

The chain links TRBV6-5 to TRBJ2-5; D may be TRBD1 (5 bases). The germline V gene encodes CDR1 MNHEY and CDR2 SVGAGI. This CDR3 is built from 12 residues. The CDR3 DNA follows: TGTGCGACGGTAGGGGATCAAGAGACCCAGTACTTC. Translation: CATVGDQETQYF.

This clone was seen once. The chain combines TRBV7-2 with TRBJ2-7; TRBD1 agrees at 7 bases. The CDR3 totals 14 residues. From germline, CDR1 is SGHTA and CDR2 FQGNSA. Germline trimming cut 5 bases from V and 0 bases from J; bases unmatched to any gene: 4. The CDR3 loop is CASSLDRFSYEQYF. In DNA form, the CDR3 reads TGTGCCAGCAGCCTGGACAGGTTCTCCTACGAGCAGTACTTC.

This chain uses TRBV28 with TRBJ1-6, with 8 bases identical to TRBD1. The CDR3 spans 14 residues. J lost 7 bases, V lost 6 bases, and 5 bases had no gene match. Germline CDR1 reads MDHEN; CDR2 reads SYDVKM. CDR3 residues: CASRRTGNNSPLHF. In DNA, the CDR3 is TGTGCCAGCAGGCGGACAGGGAACAATTCACCCCTCCACTTT.

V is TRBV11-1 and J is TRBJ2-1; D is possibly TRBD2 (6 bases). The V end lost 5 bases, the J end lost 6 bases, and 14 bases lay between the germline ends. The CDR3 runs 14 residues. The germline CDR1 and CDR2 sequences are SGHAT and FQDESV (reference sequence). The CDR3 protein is CASSTAGRINEQFF. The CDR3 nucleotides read TGTGCCAGCAGCACGGCAGGGAGGATCAATGAGCAGTTCTTC.

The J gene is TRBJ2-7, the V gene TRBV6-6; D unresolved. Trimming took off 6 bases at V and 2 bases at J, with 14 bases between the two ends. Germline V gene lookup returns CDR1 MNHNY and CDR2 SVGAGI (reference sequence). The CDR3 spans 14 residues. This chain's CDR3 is CASRIHGSAYEQYF. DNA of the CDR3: TGTGCCAGCAGGATTCACGGGTCGGCCTACGAGCAGTACTTC.

CDR3: CASSIGGTGGGQETQYF. The DNA for the CDR3 is TGTGCCAGTAGTATAGGGGGAACAGGGGGAGGCCAAGAGACCCAGTACTTC. The rearrangement joins TRBV19 to TRBJ2-5; 8 positions match TRBD1. CDR3 length equals 17 residues. Germline lookup yields CDR1 LNHDA and CDR2 SQIVND (reference sequence). The junction had 8 bases not matched to a gene; V was cut back by 1 base and J by 1 base.

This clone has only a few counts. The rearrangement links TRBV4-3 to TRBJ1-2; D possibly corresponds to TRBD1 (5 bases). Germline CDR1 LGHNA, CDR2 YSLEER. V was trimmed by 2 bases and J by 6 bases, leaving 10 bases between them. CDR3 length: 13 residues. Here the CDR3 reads CASSQQGVDGYTF. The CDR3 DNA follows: TGCGCCAGCAGCCAACAGGGTGTTGATGGCTACACCTTC.

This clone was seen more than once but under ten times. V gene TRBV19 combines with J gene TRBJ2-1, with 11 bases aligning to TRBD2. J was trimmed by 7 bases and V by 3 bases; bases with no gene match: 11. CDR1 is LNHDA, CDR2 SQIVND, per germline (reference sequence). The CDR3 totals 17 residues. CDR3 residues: CASSMPQLAGAGNEQFF. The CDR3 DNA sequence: TGTGCCAGTAGTATGCCCCAACTAGCGGGAGCTGGGAATGAGCAGTTCTTC.

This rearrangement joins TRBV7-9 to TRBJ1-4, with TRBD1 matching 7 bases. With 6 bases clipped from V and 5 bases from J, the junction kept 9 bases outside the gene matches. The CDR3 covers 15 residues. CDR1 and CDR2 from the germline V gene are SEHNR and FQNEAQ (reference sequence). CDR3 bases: TGTGCCAGCAGGCAGACCGGGACAGTAAATGAAAAACTGTTTTTT. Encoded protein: CASRQTGTVNEKLFF. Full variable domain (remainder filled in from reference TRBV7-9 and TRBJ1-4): DTGVSQNPRHKITKRGQNVTFRCDPISEHNRLYWYRQTLGQGPEFLTYFQNEAQLEKSRLLSDRFSAERPKGSFSTLEIQRTEQGDSAMYLCASRQTGTVNEKLFFGSGTQLSVL.

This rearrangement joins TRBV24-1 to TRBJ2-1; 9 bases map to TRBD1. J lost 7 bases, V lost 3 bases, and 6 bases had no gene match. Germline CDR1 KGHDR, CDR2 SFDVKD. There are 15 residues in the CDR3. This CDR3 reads CATSDAGTGSNEQFF. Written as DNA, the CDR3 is TGTGCCACCAGTGATGCCGGGACAGGGTCAAATGAGCAGTTCTTC.

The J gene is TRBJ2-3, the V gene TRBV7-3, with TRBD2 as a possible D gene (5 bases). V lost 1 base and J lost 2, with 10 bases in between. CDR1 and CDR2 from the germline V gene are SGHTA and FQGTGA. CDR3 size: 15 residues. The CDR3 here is CASSLRGQVTDTQYF. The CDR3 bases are TGTGCCAGCAGCTTAAGAGGGCAAGTCACAGATACGCAGTATTTT.

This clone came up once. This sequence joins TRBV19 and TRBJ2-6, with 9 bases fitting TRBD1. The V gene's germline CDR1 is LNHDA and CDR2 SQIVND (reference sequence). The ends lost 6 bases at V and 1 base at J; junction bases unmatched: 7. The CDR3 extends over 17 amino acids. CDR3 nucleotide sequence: TGTGCCAGTAGAAAACCCGGGACAGGGTCTGGGGCCAACGTCCTGACTTTC. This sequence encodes CASRKPGTGSGANVLTF.

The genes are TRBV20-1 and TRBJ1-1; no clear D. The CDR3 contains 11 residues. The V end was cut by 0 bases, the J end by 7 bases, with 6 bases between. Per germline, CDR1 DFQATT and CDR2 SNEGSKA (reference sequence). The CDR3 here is CSARDYGEAFF. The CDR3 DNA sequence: TGCAGTGCTAGAGATTACGGTGAAGCTTTCTTT.

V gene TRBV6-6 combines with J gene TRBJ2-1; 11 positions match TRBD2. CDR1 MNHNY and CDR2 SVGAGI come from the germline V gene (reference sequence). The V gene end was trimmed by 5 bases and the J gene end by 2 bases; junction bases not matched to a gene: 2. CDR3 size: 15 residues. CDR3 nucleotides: TGTGCCAGCAGTCCACTAGCGGGAGCCTACAATGAGCAGTTCTTC. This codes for CASSPLAGAYNEQFF.

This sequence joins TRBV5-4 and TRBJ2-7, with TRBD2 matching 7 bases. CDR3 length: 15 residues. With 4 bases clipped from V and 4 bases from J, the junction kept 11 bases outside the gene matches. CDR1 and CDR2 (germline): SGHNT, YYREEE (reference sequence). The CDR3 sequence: CASSLVGGSGYEQYF. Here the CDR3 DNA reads TGTGCCAGCAGCCTCGTGGGGGGGAGCGGGTACGAGCAGTACTTC.

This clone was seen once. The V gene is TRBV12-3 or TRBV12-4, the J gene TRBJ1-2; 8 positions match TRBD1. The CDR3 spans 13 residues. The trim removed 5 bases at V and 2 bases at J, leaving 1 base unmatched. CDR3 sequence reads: CASSRQGNYGYTF. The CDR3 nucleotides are TGTGCCAGCAGTCGACAGGGGAACTATGGCTACACCTTC.

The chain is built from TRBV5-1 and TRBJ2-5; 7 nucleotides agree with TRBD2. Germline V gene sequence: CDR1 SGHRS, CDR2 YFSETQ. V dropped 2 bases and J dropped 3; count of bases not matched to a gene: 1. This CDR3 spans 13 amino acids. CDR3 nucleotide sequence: TGCGCCAGCAGCTTCGCGGGGGAAGAGACCCAGTACTTC. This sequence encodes CASSFAGEETQYF.

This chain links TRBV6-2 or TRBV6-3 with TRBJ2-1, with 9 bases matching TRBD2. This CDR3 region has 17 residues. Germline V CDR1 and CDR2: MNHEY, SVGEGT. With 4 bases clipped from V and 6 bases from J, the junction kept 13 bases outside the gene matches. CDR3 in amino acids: CASSLGFSGRAANEQFF. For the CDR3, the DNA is TGTGCCAGCAGTTTGGGATTTAGCGGGAGAGCTGCCAATGAGCAGTTCTTC.

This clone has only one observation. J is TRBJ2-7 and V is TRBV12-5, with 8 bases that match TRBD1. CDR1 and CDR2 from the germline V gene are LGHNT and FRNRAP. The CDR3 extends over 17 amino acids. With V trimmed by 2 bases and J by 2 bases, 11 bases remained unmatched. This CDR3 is CASGLPQIRGQTYEQYF. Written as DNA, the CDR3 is TGTGCTAGTGGTTTGCCGCAGATCAGGGGGCAGACCTACGAGCAGTACTTC.

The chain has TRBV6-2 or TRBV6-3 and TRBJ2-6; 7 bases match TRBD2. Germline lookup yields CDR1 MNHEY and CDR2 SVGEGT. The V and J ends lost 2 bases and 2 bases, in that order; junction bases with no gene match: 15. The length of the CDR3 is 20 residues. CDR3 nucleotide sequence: TGTGCCAGCAGTTACGACGGGAGGAACCAGCTTGGAGCTGGGGCCAACGTCCTGACTTTC. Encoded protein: CASSYDGRNQLGAGANVLTF.

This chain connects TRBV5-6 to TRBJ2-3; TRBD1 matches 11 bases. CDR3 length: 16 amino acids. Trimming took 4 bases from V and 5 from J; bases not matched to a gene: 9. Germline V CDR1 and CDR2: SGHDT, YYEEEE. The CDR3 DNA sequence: TGTGCCAGCAGCACAGGACAGGGGGCGTGGATAGATACGCAGTATTTT. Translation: CASSTGQGAWIDTQYF. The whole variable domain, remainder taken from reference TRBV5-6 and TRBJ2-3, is DAGVTQSPTHLIKTRGQQVTLRCSPKSGHDTVSWYQQALGQGPQFIFQYYEEEERQRGNFPDRFSGHQFPNYSSELNVNALLLGDSALYLCASSTGQGAWIDTQYFGPGTRLTVL.